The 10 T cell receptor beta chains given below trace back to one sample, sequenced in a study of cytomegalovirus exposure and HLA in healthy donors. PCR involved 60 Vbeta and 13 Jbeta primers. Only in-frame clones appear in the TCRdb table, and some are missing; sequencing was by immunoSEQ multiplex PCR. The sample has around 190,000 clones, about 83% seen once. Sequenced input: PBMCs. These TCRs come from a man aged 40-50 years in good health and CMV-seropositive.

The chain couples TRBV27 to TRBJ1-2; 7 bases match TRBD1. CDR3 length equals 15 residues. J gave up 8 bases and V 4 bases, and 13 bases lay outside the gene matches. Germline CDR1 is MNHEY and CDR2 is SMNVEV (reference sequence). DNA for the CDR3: TGTGCCAGCAGTTCCGCGACAGGGAGACTTGGCGGCTACACCTTC. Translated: CASSSATGRLGGYTF.

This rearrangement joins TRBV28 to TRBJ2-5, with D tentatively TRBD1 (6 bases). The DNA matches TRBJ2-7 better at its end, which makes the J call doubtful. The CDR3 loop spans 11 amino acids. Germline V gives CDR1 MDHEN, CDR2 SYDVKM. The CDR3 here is CASSPRGEQYF. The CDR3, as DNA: TGTGCCAGCAGTCCCAGGGGCGAGCAGTACTTC.

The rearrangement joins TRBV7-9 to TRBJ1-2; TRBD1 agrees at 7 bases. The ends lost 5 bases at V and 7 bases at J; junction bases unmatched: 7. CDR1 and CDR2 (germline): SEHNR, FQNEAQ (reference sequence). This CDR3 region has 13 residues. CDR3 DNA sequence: TGTGCCAGCAGCCCAGACAGGGTTAGTGGCTACACCTTC. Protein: CASSPDRVSGYTF.

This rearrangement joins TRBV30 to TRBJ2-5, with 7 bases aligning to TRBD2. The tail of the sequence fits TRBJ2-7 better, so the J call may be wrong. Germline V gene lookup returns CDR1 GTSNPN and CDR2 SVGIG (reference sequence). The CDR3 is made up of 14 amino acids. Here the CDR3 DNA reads TGTGCCTGGAGTGTACGCGCGGGAGTTTCCGAGCAGTACTTC. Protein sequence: CAWSVRAGVSEQYF.

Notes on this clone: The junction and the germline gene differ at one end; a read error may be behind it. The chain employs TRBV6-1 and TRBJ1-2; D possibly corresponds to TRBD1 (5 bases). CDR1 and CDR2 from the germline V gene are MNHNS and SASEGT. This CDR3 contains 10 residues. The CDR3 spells CASRKGETSF. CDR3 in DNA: TGTGCCAGCAGGAAAGGGGAAACCTCCTTC.

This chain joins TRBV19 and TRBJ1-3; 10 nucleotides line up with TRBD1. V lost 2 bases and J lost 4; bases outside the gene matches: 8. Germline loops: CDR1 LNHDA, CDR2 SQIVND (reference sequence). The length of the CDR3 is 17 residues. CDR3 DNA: TGTGCCAGTAGTATAATAACGACAGGGGGCTCCGGAAACACCATATATTTT. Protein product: CASSIITTGGSGNTIYF.

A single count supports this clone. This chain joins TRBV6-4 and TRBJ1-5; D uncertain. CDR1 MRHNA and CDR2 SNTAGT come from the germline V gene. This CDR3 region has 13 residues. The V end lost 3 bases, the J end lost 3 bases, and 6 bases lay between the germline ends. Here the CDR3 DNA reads TGTGCCAGCAGTGATAATCCCAATCAGCCCCAGCATTTT. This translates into CASSDNPNQPQHF.

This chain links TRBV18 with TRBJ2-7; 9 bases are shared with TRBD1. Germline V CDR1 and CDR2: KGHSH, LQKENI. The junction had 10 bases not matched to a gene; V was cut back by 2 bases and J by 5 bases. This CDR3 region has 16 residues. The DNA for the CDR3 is TGTGCCAGCTCACCAAGGACCGGGACAGGGATCCACGAGCAGTACTTC. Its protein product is CASSPRTGTGIHEQYF. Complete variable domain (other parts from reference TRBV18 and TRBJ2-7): NAGVMQNPRHLVRRRGQEARLRCSPMKGHSHVYWYRQLPEEGLKFMVYLQKENIIDESGMPKERFSAEFPKEGPSILRIQQVVRGDSAAYFCASSPRTGTGIHEQYFGPGTRLTVT.

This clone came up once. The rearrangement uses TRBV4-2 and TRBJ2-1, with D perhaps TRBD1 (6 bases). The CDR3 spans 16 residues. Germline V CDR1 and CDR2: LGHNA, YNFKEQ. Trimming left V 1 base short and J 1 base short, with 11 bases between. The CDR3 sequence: CASSQVSQGSYNEQFF. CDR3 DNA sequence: TGTGCCAGCAGCCAAGTCTCGCAGGGGTCCTACAATGAGCAGTTCTTC.

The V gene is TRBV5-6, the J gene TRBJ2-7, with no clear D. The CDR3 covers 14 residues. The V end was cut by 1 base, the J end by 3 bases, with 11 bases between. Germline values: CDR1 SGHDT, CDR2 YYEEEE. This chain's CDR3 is CASSLLPGSYEQYF. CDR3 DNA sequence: TGTGCCAGCAGCTTGTTGCCAGGCAGCTACGAGCAGTACTTC.